Listed below are T cell receptor beta chains from one sample, sequenced in a study of T cell changes during pregnancy in multiple sclerosis. Here immunoSEQ multiplex PCR was the method, and the copy in TCRdb shows in-frame clones only, minus some. Found here are some 52,000 clones, 85% to 95% of them singletons; the top ten hold 0.6% to 0.85%. The material sequenced was CD4+ T cells from peripheral blood mononuclear cells, taken in the third trimester of pregnancy. The receptor source for this set is a female donor with multiple sclerosis, enrolled in a pregnancy study. Each CDR3 is given with its conserved first and last residue. A D gene is named only where the DNA matches it firmly. Size tells how often a clone was seen (once, few, many) or the class of an expanded clone, and some rows leave it out.

v_call: TRBV2
j_call: TRBJ1-5
d_call: NA
clone_size: NA
cdr3_aa: CASSETGSNQPQHF
cdr3_nt: TGTGCCAGCAGTGAAACCGGTAGCAATCAGCCCCAGCATTTT

v_call: TRBV2
j_call: TRBJ2-7
d_call: NA
clone_size: NA
cdr3_aa: CASLGRAGMWYF
cdr3_nt: TGTGCCAGCCTCGGCAGGGCAGGAATGTGGTACTTC

v_call: TRBV5-4
j_call: TRBJ2-2
d_call: NA
clone_size: NA
cdr3_aa: CASQTSSRMRDRVFTGELFF
cdr3_nt: TGTGCCAGCCAGACGTCTTCGCGAATGAGAGATCGGGTATTCACCGGGGAGCTGTTTTTT

v_call: TRBV2
j_call: TRBJ2-2
d_call: NA
clone_size: NA
cdr3_aa: CATTRWGGNTGELFF
cdr3_nt: TGTGCCACCACCCGCTGGGGGGGCAACACCGGGGAGCTGTTTTTT

v_call: TRBV9
j_call: TRBJ2-5
d_call: TRBD2
clone_size: NA
cdr3_aa: CASSVGAGGLQETQYF
cdr3_nt: TGTGCCAGCAGCGTAGGAGCGGGGGGCCTACAAGAGACCCAGTACTTC

v_call: TRBV7-2
j_call: TRBJ2-4
d_call: TRBD2
clone_size: NA
cdr3_aa: CASSLGGPQAGGIQYF
cdr3_nt: TGTGCCAGCAGCTTAGGGGGCCCCCAGGCGGGGGGCATTCAGTACTTC

v_call: TRBV19
j_call: TRBJ1-2
d_call: TRBD1
clone_size: NA
cdr3_aa: CASSGQGARGVPYGYTF
cdr3_nt: TGTGCCAGTTCGGGACAGGGGGCGAGGGGTGTTCCCTATGGCTACACCTTC

v_call: TRBV18
j_call: TRBJ1-4
d_call: TRBD1
clone_size: NA
cdr3_aa: CASSMDRVLEKLFF
cdr3_nt: TGTGCCAGCTCAATGGACAGGGTTTTGGAAAAACTGTTTTTT

v_call: TRBV7-2
j_call: TRBJ2-7
d_call: TRBD1
clone_size: NA
cdr3_aa: CASSLPGQGPYEQYF
cdr3_nt: TGTGCCAGCAGCTTACCCGGACAGGGTCCCTACGAGCAGTACTTC

v_call: TRBV19
j_call: TRBJ1-6
d_call: NA
clone_size: few
cdr3_aa: CASSKGDGHNSPLHF
cdr3_nt: TGTGCCAGTAGTAAAGGAGACGGTCATAATTCACCCCTCCACTTT

v_call: TRBV9
j_call: TRBJ1-4
d_call: NA
clone_size: NA
cdr3_aa: CASSPRAGADWGEKLFF
cdr3_nt: TGTGCCAGCAGCCCCCGGGCGGGGGCGGACTGGGGTGAAAAACTGTTTTTT

v_call: TRBV5-6
j_call: TRBJ2-7
d_call: NA
clone_size: NA
cdr3_aa: CASSLGGLAYEQYF
cdr3_nt: TGTGCCAGCAGCTTAGGCGGGCTCGCCTACGAGCAGTACTTC

v_call: TRBV9
j_call: TRBJ1-5
d_call: NA
clone_size: NA
cdr3_aa: CASSVEGVFSNQPQHF
cdr3_nt: TGTGCCAGCAGCGTAGAAGGGGTTTTTAGCAATCAGCCCCAGCATTTT

v_call: TRBV29-1
j_call: TRBJ1-5
d_call: NA
clone_size: once
cdr3_aa: CSVGVGLGDQPQHF
cdr3_nt: TGCAGCGTGGGGGTAGGACTAGGCGATCAGCCCCAGCATTTT

v_call: TRBV29-1
j_call: TRBJ2-1
d_call: TRBD1
clone_size: once
cdr3_aa: CSVPSPPTGVGFF
cdr3_nt: TGCAGCGTTCCATCGCCGCCTACAGGGGTCGGGTTCTTC

v_call: TRBV18
j_call: TRBJ2-7
d_call: TRBD2
clone_size: NA
cdr3_aa: CASSPLTSETEQYF
cdr3_nt: TGTGCCAGCTCACCGCTGACTAGCGAAACCGAGCAGTACTTC

v_call: TRBV23-1
j_call: TRBJ1-3
d_call: TRBD1
clone_size: NA
cdr3_aa: CASSQAFFRDRRNTIYF
cdr3_nt: TGCGCCAGCAGTCAAGCCTTTTTCCGGGACAGAAGAAACACCATATATTTT

v_call: TRBV6-5
j_call: TRBJ1-2
d_call: TRBD1
clone_size: NA
cdr3_aa: CASSYSASGGPYGYTF
cdr3_nt: TGTGCCAGCAGTTACTCGGCCTCAGGGGGCCCCTATGGCTACACCTTC

v_call: TRBV10-1
j_call: TRBJ2-7
d_call: NA
clone_size: NA
cdr3_aa: CASSALPPGSLSYEQYF
cdr3_nt: TGCGCCAGCAGTGCCCTCCCGCCAGGGTCCCTTTCCTACGAGCAGTACTTC

v_call: TRBV18
j_call: TRBJ1-2
d_call: TRBD1
clone_size: few
cdr3_aa: CASSPDRVGGYTF
cdr3_nt: TGTGCCAGCTCACCCGACAGGGTCGGTGGCTACACCTTC

v_call: TRBV5-1
j_call: TRBJ1-1
d_call: NA
clone_size: NA
cdr3_aa: CASSAGLKNTEAFF
cdr3_nt: TGCGCCAGCAGCGCAGGGTTAAAGAACACTGAAGCTTTCTTT

v_call: TRBV5-4
j_call: TRBJ1-4
d_call: NA
clone_size: few
cdr3_aa: CASSSQGGGEKLFF
cdr3_nt: TGTGCCAGCAGCTCCCAAGGGGGGGGTGAAAAACTGTTTTTT

v_call: TRBV5-6
j_call: TRBJ1-1
d_call: NA
clone_size: once
cdr3_aa: CASSPSMNTEAFF
cdr3_nt: TGTGCCAGCAGCCCGAGCATGAACACTGAAGCTTTCTTT

v_call: TRBV19
j_call: TRBJ1-4
d_call: NA
clone_size: NA
cdr3_aa: CASSIDRGLFF
cdr3_nt: TGTGCCAGTAGTATAGACAGGGGACTGTTTTTT

v_call: TRBV18
j_call: TRBJ2-7
d_call: NA
clone_size: NA
cdr3_aa: CASSLLRGGSYEQYF
cdr3_nt: TGTGCCAGCTCACTCCTTCGAGGGGGCTCCTACGAGCAGTACTTC

v_call: TRBV29-1
j_call: TRBJ1-1
d_call: NA
clone_size: NA
cdr3_aa: CSVAGRLNTEAFF
cdr3_nt: TGCAGCGTTGCAGGCCGATTGAACACTGAGGCTTTCTTT

v_call: TRBV7-9
j_call: TRBJ1-1
d_call: TRBD1
clone_size: NA
cdr3_aa: CASSLTGGLSEAFF
cdr3_nt: TGTGCCAGCAGCTTGACAGGGGGCTTGAGTGAAGCTTTCTTT

v_call: TRBV23-1
j_call: TRBJ1-4
d_call: NA
clone_size: NA
cdr3_aa: CASILPPATNEKLFF
cdr3_nt: TGCGCCAGCATCCTCCCGCCAGCAACTAATGAAAAACTGTTTTTT

v_call: TRBV2
j_call: TRBJ2-1
d_call: TRBD2
clone_size: NA
cdr3_aa: CASSDPGLVRRAFF
cdr3_nt: TGTGCCAGCAGTGACCCGGGACTAGTAAGAAGGGCGTTCTTC